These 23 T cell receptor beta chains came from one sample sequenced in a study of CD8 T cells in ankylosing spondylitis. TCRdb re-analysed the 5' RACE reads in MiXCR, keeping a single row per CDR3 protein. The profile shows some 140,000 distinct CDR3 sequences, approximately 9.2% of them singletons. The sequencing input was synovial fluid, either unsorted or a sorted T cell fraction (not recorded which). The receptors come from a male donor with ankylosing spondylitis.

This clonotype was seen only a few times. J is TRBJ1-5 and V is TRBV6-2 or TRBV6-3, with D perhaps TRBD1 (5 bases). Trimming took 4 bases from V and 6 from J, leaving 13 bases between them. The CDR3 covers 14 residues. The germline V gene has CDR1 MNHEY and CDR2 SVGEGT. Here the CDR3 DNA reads TGTGCCAGCAGTTTGTACGGGGCTGGTCAGCCCCAGCATTTT. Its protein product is CASSLYGAGQPQHF.

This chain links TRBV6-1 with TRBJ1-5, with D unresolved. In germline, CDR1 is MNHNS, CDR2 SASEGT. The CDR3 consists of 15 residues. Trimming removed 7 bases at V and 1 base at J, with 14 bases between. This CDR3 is CASKNKGDSNQPQHF. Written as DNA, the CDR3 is TGTGCCAGCAAGAACAAGGGTGACAGCAATCAGCCCCAGCATTTT.

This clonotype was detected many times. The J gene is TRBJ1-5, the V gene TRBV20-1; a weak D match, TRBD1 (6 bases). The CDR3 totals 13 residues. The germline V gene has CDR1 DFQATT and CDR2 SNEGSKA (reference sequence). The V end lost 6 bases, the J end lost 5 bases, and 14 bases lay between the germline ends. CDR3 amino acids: CSALTGIHQPQHF. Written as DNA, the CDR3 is TGCAGTGCCCTGACAGGTATCCATCAGCCCCAGCATTTT.

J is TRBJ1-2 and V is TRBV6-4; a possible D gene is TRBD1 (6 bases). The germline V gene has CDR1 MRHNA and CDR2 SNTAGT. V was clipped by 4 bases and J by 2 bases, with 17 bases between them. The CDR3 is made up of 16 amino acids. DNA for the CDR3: TGTGCCAGCAGTGGTGTGTGGGACACCGAAAACTATGGCTACACCTTC. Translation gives CASSGVWDTENYGYTF.

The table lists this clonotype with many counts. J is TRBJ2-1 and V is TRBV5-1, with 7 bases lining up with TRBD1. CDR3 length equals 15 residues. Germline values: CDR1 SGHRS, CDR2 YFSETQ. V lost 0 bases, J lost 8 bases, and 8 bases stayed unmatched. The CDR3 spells CASSLGTGAGDEQFF. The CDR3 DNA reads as TGCGCCAGCAGCTTGGGCACAGGGGCCGGGGATGAGCAGTTCTTC.

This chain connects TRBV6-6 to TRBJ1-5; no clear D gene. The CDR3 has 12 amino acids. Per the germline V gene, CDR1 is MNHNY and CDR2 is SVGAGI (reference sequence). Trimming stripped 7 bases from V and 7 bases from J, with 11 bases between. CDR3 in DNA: TGTGCCAGCACCGCAGCGGGGCAGCCCCAGCATTTT. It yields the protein CASTAAGQPQHF.

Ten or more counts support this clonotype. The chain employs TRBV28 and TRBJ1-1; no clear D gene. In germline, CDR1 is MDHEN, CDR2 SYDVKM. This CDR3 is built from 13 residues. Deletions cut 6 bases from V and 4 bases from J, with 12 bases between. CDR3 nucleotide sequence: TGTGCCAGCAGCCCAACAGCATCCACTGAAGCTTTCTTT. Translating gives CASSPTASTEAFF.

The CDR3, as DNA: TGCAGCGTTGACGGAGGGCAGTTCCAAGAGACCCAGTACTTC. Amino acids: CSVDGGQFQETQYF. V and J are TRBV29-1 and TRBJ2-5, with a tentative D call TRBD2 (6 bases). Trimming shortened V by 3 bases and J by 1 base, and 12 bases separated the two germline ends. CDR3 length: 14 amino acids. Germline CDR1 reads SQVTM; CDR2 reads ANQGSEA.

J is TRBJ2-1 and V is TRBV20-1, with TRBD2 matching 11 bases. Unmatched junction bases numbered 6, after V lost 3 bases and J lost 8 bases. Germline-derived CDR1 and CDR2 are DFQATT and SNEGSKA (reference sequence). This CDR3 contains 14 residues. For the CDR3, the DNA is TGCAGTGCTAGTCTAGCGGGAGGACTGGATGAGCAGTTCTTC. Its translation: CSASLAGGLDEQFF.

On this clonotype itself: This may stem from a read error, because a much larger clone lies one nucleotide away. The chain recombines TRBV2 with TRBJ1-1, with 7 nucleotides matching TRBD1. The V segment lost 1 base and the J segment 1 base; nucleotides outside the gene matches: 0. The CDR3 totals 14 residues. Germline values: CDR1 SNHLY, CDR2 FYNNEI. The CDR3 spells CASSEGTGNTEAFF. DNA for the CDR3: TGTGCCAGCAGTGAAGGGACAGGGAACACTGAAGCTTTCTTT.

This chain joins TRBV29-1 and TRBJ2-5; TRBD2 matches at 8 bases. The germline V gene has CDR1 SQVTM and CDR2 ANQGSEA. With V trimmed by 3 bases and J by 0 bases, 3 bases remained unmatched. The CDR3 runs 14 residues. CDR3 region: CSVDSGGYQETQYF. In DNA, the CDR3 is TGCAGCGTTGACAGCGGGGGTTACCAAGAGACCCAGTACTTC.

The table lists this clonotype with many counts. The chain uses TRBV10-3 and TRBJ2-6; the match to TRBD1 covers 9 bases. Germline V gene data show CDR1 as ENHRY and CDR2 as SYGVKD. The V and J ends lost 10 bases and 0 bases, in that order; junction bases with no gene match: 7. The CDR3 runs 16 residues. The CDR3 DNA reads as TGTGCCACACCGGGACAGGGATTCTCTGGGGCCAACGTCCTGACTTTC. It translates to CATPGQGFSGANVLTF.

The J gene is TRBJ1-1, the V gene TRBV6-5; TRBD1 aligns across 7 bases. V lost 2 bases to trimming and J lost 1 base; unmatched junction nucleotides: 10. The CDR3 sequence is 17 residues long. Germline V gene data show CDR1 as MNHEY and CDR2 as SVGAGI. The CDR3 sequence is CASSYSRRQGRNTEAFF. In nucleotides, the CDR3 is TGTGCCAGCAGTTACAGTCGCCGACAGGGACGGAACACTGAAGCTTTCTTT.

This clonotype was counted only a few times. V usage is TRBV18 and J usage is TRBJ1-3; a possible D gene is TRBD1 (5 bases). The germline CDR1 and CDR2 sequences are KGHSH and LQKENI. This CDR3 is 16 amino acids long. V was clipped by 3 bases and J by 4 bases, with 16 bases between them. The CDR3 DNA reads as TGTGCCAGCTCACCTCGGCAGGGAAGGAACGGAAACACCATATATTTT. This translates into CASSPRQGRNGNTIYF.

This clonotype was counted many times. Here the CDR3 DNA reads TGTGCCAGCAGCGGGCCGCGGGGTTTGGATGAGCAGTTCTTC. This translates into CASSGPRGLDEQFF. The V and J genes are TRBV7-2 and TRBJ2-1; TRBD2 is a possible D gene (6 bases). Germline loops: CDR1 SGHTA, CDR2 FQGNSA. Trimming stripped 5 bases from V and 8 bases from J, with 16 bases between. This CDR3 spans 14 amino acids.

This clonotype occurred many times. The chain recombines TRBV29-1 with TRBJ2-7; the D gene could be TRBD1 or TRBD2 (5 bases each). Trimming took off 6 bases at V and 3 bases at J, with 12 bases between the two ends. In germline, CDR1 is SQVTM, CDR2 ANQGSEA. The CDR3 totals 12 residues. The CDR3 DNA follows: TGCAGCGTCCGGGACCTTAGCTACGAGCAGTACTTC. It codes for CSVRDLSYEQYF.

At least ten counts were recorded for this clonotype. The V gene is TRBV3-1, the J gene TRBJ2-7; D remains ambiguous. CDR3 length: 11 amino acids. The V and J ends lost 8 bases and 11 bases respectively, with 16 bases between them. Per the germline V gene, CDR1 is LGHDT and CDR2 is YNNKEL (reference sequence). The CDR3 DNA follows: TGTGCCAGCGGAGAAACCCCTCGGAAGTACTTC. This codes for CASGETPRKYF.

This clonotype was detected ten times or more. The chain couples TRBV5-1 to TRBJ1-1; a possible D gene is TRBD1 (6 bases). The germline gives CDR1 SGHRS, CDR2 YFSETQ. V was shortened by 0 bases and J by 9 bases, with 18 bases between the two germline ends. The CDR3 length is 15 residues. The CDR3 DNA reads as TGCGCCAGCAGCTTGGCCCAATGGGGGCGTGGGAAAGCTTTCTTT. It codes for CASSLAQWGRGKAFF.

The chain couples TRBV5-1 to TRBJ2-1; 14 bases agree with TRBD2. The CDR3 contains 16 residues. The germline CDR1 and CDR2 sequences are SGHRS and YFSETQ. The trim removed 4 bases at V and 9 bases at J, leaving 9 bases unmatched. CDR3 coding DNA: TGCGCCAGCAGCACCCCGGGACTAGCGGGAGCGGGTGAGCAGTTCTTC. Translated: CASSTPGLAGAGEQFF.

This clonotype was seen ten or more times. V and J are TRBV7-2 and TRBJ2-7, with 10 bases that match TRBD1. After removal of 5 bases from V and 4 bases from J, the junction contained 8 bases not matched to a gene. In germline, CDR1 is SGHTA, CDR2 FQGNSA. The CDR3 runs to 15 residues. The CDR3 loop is CASSTTGTGVYEQYF. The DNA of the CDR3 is TGTGCCAGCAGCACTACCGGGACAGGGGTTTACGAGCAGTACTTC.

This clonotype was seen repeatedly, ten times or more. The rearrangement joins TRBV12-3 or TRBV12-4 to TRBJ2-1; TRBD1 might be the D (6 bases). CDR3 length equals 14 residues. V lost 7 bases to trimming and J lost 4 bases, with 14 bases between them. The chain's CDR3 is CASNQGSHYNEQFF. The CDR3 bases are TGTGCCAGCAACCAGGGGAGCCATTACAATGAGCAGTTCTTC.

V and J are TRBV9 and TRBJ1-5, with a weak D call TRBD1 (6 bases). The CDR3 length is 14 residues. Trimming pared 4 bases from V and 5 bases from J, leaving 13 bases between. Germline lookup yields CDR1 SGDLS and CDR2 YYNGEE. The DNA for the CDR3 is TGTGCCAGCAGCTTAGACGGGGGCTATCAGCCCCAGCATTTT. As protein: CASSLDGGYQPQHF.

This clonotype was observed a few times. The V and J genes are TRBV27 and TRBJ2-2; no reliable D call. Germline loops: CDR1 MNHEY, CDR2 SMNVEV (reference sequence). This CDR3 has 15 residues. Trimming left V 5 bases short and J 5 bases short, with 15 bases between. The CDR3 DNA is TGTGCCAGCAGTCTAATACCGGGTCCTACCGGGGAGCTGTTTTTT. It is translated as CASSLIPGPTGELFF.